Listed here is a single T cell receptor (beta chain). Trimming pared 0 bases from V and 4 bases from J, leaving 11 bases between. The CDR3 spans 15 residues. The germline V gene has CDR1 SGHKS and CDR2 YYEKEE (reference sequence). The data are from a study of T cell responses to AZD1222 COVID-19 vaccine. Libraries were prepared by immunoSEQ multiplex PCR; TCRdb keeps only in-frame clonotypes and omits some of them. The top ten hold about 4% of the sample, which has about 140,000 clones, 84% seen once. The sample in question was peripheral blood, obtained on day 0 of AZD1222 vaccination. This chain joins TRBV5-5 and TRBJ1-5; D uncertain. The receptor was isolated from an adult in good health. The CDR3 DNA sequence: TGTGCCAGCAGCTTGGACGGTTCTCCGAATCAGCCCCAGCATTTT. This codes for CASSLDGSPNQPQHF.